The source of this T cell receptor beta chain is a study of blood T cell repertoires in COVID-19. Clones were sequenced by immunoSEQ multiplex PCR, and TCRdb holds only the in-frame ones, with some missing. Altogether roughly 140,000 clones are present, around nine tenths being singletons, with the ten largest covering around 5.4%. The CDR3 spans 15 residues. Germline assignment: CDR1 GTSNPN and CDR2 SVGIG (reference sequence). The V gene lost 1 base and the J gene lost 3 bases, with 16 bases spanning the gap. The sequence came from a human donor in a cohort sampled during active COVID-19. The specimen was peripheral blood. The chain combines TRBV30 with TRBJ2-7; D may be TRBD2 (6 bases). CDR3 sequence reads: CAWSADFTGGYEQYF. Written as DNA, the CDR3 is TGTGCCTGGAGTGCCGACTTCACCGGGGGCTACGAGCAGTACTTC.